This entry concerns a single T cell receptor beta chain. Antigen: not known. 60 Vbeta and 13 Jbeta primers were used in PCR. Method: immunoSEQ multiplex PCR; TCRdb's copy keeps in-frame clones and lacks some. Of about 180,000 clones listed, around 82% are singletons. The data were obtained in a study of cytomegalovirus exposure and HLA in healthy donors. Study overall: In terms of ancestry, the Caucasian-associated cluster contained around 79% of the approximately 400 genotyped donors.

This CDR3 is built from 15 residues. Trimming removed 5 bases from V and 8 bases from J; junction bases left unmatched: 10. Germline-derived CDR1 and CDR2 are SEHNR and FQNEAQ (reference sequence). Findings of the study overall: The study put some 150 TCR beta chains on its list as cytomegalovirus-associated. In a later analysis, HLA-C alleles had the fewest associated TCRs, DRB1 alleles the most.

This clonotype was sampled from a man in his 60s in good health and CMV-seronegative. Sequenced material: PBMCs. This chain connects TRBV7-9 to TRBJ2-1; 9 bases line up with TRBD1. This CDR3 reads CASSQPGQGYHEQFF. In nucleotides, the CDR3 is TGTGCCAGCAGCCAGCCGGGACAGGGTTACCATGAGCAGTTCTTC.